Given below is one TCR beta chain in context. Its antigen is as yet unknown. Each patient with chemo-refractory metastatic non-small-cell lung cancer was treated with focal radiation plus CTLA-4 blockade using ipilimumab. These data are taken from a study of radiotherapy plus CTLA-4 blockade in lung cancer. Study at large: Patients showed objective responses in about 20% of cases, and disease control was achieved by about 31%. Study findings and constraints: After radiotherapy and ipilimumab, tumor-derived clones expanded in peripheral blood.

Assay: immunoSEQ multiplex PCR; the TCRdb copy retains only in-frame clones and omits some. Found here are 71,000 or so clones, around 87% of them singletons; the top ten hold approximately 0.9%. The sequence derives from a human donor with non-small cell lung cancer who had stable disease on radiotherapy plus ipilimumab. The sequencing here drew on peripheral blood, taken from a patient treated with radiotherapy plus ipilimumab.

The CDR3 DNA follows: TGCGCCAGCAGCTCCGGGACAGGGGGACAGCCCCAGCATTTT. It codes for CASSSGTGGQPQHF. The chain is built from TRBV5-1 and TRBJ1-5; 11 bases match TRBD1. Trimming at V came to 3 bases and at J to 7 bases, leaving 3 bases not matched to a gene. The CDR3 is 14 amino acids. Germline lookup yields CDR1 SGHRS and CDR2 YFSETQ.